One and the same sample provided the 29 T cell receptor beta chains below, sequenced in a study of T cells in Graves' hyperthyroidism and ophthalmopathy. Amplified regions were TCR beta CDR3 sequences from RNA transcripts. The study used the HTBI primer set for a first-round RT-PCR of the TCR CDR3. TCRdb analysed the multiplex PCR reads with MiXCR anew, one entry per CDR3 protein. The profile shows hundreds of thousands of distinct CDR3 sequences, 35% to 40% of them singletons. Material for sequencing was blood. These receptors were obtained from a man aged 18 to 30 with Graves' hyperthyroidism.

The chain links TRBV7-9 to TRBJ1-1; possible D gene TRBD1, 5 bases. CDR1 and CDR2 (germline): SEHNR, FQNEAQ (reference sequence). This CDR3 is 14 amino acids long. V lost 4 bases, J lost 1 base, and 10 bases lay in between. CDR3 sequence reads: CASSSQVQNTEAFF. CDR3 sequence (DNA): TGTGCCAGCAGCTCACAGGTCCAGAACACTGAAGCTTTCTTT. Complete variable domain (other parts from reference TRBV7-9 and TRBJ1-1): DTGVSQNPRHKITKRGQNVTFRCDPISEHNRLYWYRQTLGQGPEFLTYFQNEAQLEKSRLLSDRFSAERPKGSFSTLEIQRTEQGDSAMYLCASSSQVQNTEAFFGQGTRLTVV.

There are a few counts of this clonotype. The chain joins TRBV7-9 to TRBJ1-2; possible D gene TRBD1, 6 bases. Between the trimmed V and J ends, which lost 1 base and 2 bases, there was a span of 14 bases. The germline V gene has CDR1 SEHNR and CDR2 FQNEAQ (reference sequence). This CDR3 has 16 residues. The CDR3 here is CASSLELDSKNYGYTF. The CDR3 region has the DNA TGTGCCAGCAGCTTAGAATTGGACAGCAAAAACTATGGCTACACCTTC.

The chain couples TRBV29-1 to TRBJ2-6; 9 bases are a match to TRBD1. J gave up 4 bases and V 6 bases, and 10 bases lay outside the gene matches. The germline V gene encodes CDR1 SQVTM and CDR2 ANQGSEA. This CDR3 comprises 16 residues. CDR3 coding DNA: TGCAGCGTCACCTCCGGGACAGGGTCCGGGGCCAACGTCCTGACTTTC. It yields the protein CSVTSGTGSGANVLTF.

The genes are TRBV14 and TRBJ1-2, with D possibly matching TRBD1 (5 bases). Between the trimmed V and J ends, which lost 2 bases and 4 bases, there was a span of 8 bases. This CDR3 is built from 13 residues. CDR1 SGHDN and CDR2 FVKESK come from the germline V gene. The CDR3 region is CASSQRQSYGYTF. CDR3 nucleotides: TGTGCCAGCAGCCAACGACAGTCCTATGGCTACACCTTC.

This clonotype was seen at least ten times. At one end the junction does not follow the germline gene, possibly because of a read error. The chain uses TRBV2 and TRBJ2-5, with D uncertain. Germline V gives CDR1 SNHLY, CDR2 FYNNEI. The CDR3 runs to 11 residues. The CDR3 nucleotides read TGCGCCAGCAGTGCGAGAGAGACCCAGTACTTC. This translates into CASSARETQYF.

The chain is built from TRBV25-1 and TRBJ2-2; D is unresolved. Trimming shortened V by 10 bases and J by 7 bases, and 10 bases separated the two germline ends. The CDR3 extends over 11 amino acids. Germline V gene data show CDR1 as MGHDK and CDR2 as SYGVNS. The CDR3 DNA sequence: TGTGCCACCGGGCGAGGCGGGGAGCTGTTTTTT. Residues: CATGRGGELFF. The full variable domain, with the rest looked up from reference TRBV25-1 and TRBJ2-2, is EADIYQTPRYLVIGTGKKITLECSQTMGHDKMYWYQQDPGMELHLIHYSYGVNSTEKGDLSSESTVSRIRTEHFPLTLESARPSHTSQYLCATGRGGELFFGEGSRLTVL.

This chain connects TRBV2 to TRBJ1-6; no reliable D call. This CDR3 contains 14 residues. Per the germline V gene, CDR1 is SNHLY and CDR2 is FYNNEI. V lost 8 bases, J lost 0 bases, and 8 bases lay in between. The CDR3 reads CASLSSSYNSPLHF. In nucleotides, the CDR3 is TGTGCCAGCTTATCGAGCTCCTATAATTCACCCCTCCACTTT.

Concerning this clonotype itself: Being one base from a much bigger clone, this may be a read error. The V and J genes are TRBV5-4 and TRBJ1-4, with unresolved D. The V gene lost 2 bases and the J gene lost 3 bases, with 14 bases spanning the gap. The CDR3 sequence is 16 residues long. CDR1 is SGHNT and CDR2 is YYREEE in the germline V gene (reference sequence). CDR3 sequence (DNA): TGTGCCAGCAGCTTAGGGTCGGTAAACGCTAATGAAAAACTGTTTTTT. This translates into CASSLGSVNANEKLFF. Combining the CDR3 with reference TRBV5-4 and TRBJ1-4 gives the whole variable domain ETGVTQSPTHLIKTRGQQVTLRCSSQSGHNTVSWYQQALGQGPQFIFQYYREEENGRGNFPPRFSGLQFPNYSSELNVNALELDDSALYLCASSLGSVNANEKLFFGSGTQLSVL.

About this clonotype: A much larger clone differs from this one at a single base, so this may be a read error. The rearrangement uses TRBV29-1 and TRBJ1-1; a weak D match, TRBD1 (5 bases). This CDR3 is 13 amino acids long. Looked up from germline, CDR1 is SQVTM and CDR2 is ANQGSEA. CDR3 nucleotide sequence: TGCAGCGTTGAAGACAGGGCGGACACTGAAGCTCTCTTT. It codes for CSVEDRADTEALF. The entire variable domain, with the rest obtained from reference TRBV29-1 and TRBJ1-1, is as follows: SAVISQKPSRDICQRGTSLTIQCQVDSQVTMMFWYRQQPGQSLTLIATANQGSEATYESGFVIDKFPISRPNLTFSTLTVSNMSPEDSSIYLCSVEDRADTEALFGQGTRLTVV.

The rearrangement joins TRBV6-6 to TRBJ1-5; D uncertain. Trimming stripped 3 bases from V and 6 bases from J, with 12 bases between. CDR1 MNHNY and CDR2 SVGAGI come from the germline V gene (reference sequence). CDR3 size: 14 residues. DNA for the CDR3: TGTGCCAGCAGTTATGTCGGGGAGGCTCAGCCCCAGCATTTT. Encoded protein: CASSYVGEAQPQHF.

The chain has TRBV5-1 and TRBJ2-2; TRBD1 aligns across 8 bases. Trimming removed 4 bases from V and 4 bases from J; junction bases left unmatched: 12. The germline CDR1 and CDR2 sequences are SGHRS and YFSETQ. This CDR3 contains 17 residues. The DNA for the CDR3 is TGCGCCAGCAGCCCTAACTCGGACAGGGCCACCACCGGGGAGCTGTTTTTT. Translating gives CASSPNSDRATTGELFF. Full variable domain (remainder filled in from reference TRBV5-1 and TRBJ2-2): KAGVTQTPRYLIKTRGQQVTLSCSPISGHRSVSWYQQTPGQGLQFLFEYFSETQRNKGNFPGRFSGRQFSNSRSEMNVSTLELGDSALYLCASSPNSDRATTGELFFGEGSRLTVL.

The rearrangement joins TRBV20-1 to TRBJ2-7, with D tentatively TRBD1 (6 bases). Trimming removed 4 bases from V and 0 bases from J, with 16 bases in between. The CDR3 consists of 15 residues. Looked up from germline, CDR1 is DFQATT and CDR2 is SNEGSKA (reference sequence). The CDR3: CSATRGQSSSYEQYF. In nucleotides, the CDR3 is TGCAGTGCTACCCGCGGACAGTCCAGCTCCTACGAGCAGTACTTC.

This clonotype has ten or more counts. The rearrangement uses TRBV7-8 and TRBJ1-3; D perhaps matches TRBD1 (5 bases). The CDR3 is 12 amino acids. The V gene's germline CDR1 is SGHVS and CDR2 FQNEAQ. Trimming pared 7 bases from V and 7 bases from J, leaving 11 bases between. The CDR3 here is CASTQEGNTIYF. The CDR3 DNA is TGTGCCAGCACCCAGGAGGGGAACACCATATATTTT. The full variable domain, rest sourced from reference TRBV7-8 and TRBJ1-3, is GAGVSQSPRYKVAKRGQDVALRCDPISGHVSLFWYQQALGQGPEFLTYFQNEAQLDKSGLPSDRFFAERPEGSVSTLKIQRTQQEDSAVYLCASTQEGNTIYFGEGSWLTVV.

This clonotype was seen ten or more times. The rearrangement uses TRBV29-1 and TRBJ1-2; TRBD1 matches at 10 bases. The germline gives CDR1 SQVTM, CDR2 ANQGSEA. Trimming at V came to 6 bases and at J to 6 bases, leaving 4 bases not matched to a gene. The CDR3 runs to 12 residues. This CDR3 reads CSVRDRGNGYTF. The CDR3 bases are TGCAGCGTCCGGGACAGGGGTAATGGCTACACCTTC.

Many counts were recorded for this clonotype. The chain combines TRBV20-1 with TRBJ1-1; D is uncertain. There are 13 residues in the CDR3. The germline gives CDR1 DFQATT, CDR2 SNEGSKA (reference sequence). The ends were cut back, 3 bases at V and 1 base at J, with 9 bases in the middle. The CDR3 loop is CSARNRQNTEAFF. CDR3 DNA sequence: TGCAGTGCTAGGAATCGGCAGAACACTGAAGCTTTCTTT.

The chain uses TRBV6-5 and TRBJ1-1; D not certain. Trimming took 6 bases from V and 6 from J, leaving 14 bases between them. CDR1 and CDR2 from the germline V gene are MNHEY and SVGAGI. The CDR3 is 13 amino acids. The CDR3 DNA follows: TGTGCCAGCAGGGCGACCGAAGCGGCTGAAGCTTTCTTT. Its protein is CASRATEAAEAFF.

The CDR3 DNA follows: TGTGCCAGCAGGGGGCCCGTTCTCACCGGGGAGCTGTTTTTT. Protein product: CASRGPVLTGELFF. The chain has TRBV7-4 and TRBJ2-2; D possibly corresponds to TRBD1 (5 bases). Germline CDR1 is SGHVT and CDR2 is SQSDAQ. This CDR3 has 14 residues. V was shortened by 6 bases and J by 4 bases, with 12 bases between the two germline ends.

For this clonotype: A much larger clone lies one base from this, so it may be a read error. The CDR3 spells CASTPRLAGHAGELFF. CDR3 DNA: TGTGCCAGCACGCCCCGACTAGCGGGACACGCCGGGGAGCTGTTTTTT. This chain connects TRBV25-1 to TRBJ2-2; 11 nucleotides match TRBD2. The CDR3 consists of 16 residues. Germline V CDR1 and CDR2: MGHDK, SYGVNS. V trimming: 7 bases; J trimming: 6 bases; junction bases outside the gene matches: 10.

About this clonotype itself: A much more abundant neighbour one base away suggests this may be a read error. V usage is TRBV5-6 and J usage is TRBJ2-5; 9 bases are a match to TRBD1. The CDR3 totals 14 residues. Germline-derived CDR1 and CDR2 are SGHDT and YYEEEE. J gave up 4 bases and V 3 bases, and 4 bases lay outside the gene matches. The CDR3 nucleotides are TGTGCCAGCAGCTCCGGGACAGGGCCAGAGACCCAGTACTTC. Translated: CASSSGTGPETQYF.

CDR3 loop: CASSLAGLDNSPLHF. For the CDR3, the DNA is TGTGCCAGCAGCTTGGCAGGGCTGGATAATTCACCCCTCCACTTT. The chain is built from TRBV5-4 and TRBJ1-6; D possibly corresponds to TRBD1 (5 bases). Trimming shortened V by 0 bases and J by 5 bases, and 9 bases separated the two germline ends. CDR3 size: 15 residues. Germline CDR1 and CDR2: SGHNT and YYREEE (reference sequence).

This chain uses TRBV20-1 with TRBJ2-3; no clear D. This CDR3 contains 11 residues. V lost 6 bases, J lost 5 bases, and 9 bases lay in between. The germline V gene encodes CDR1 DFQATT and CDR2 SNEGSKA (reference sequence). The CDR3 reads CSAPRLDTQYF. The CDR3 DNA follows: TGCAGTGCCCCTAGACTAGATACGCAGTATTTT.

This clonotype has more than one count but fewer than ten. V is TRBV10-1 and J is TRBJ2-2; 11 nucleotides agree with TRBD2. CDR1 is WNHNN, CDR2 SYGVQD, per germline (reference sequence). The CDR3 has 15 amino acids. The trim removed 7 bases at V and 5 bases at J, leaving 6 bases unmatched. The CDR3: CASNTSGRGTGELFF. CDR3 DNA sequence: TGCGCCAGCAATACTAGCGGGAGAGGAACCGGGGAGCTGTTTTTT.

The chain carries TRBV7-2 and TRBJ1-3; D is uncertain. Germline CDR1 is SGHTA and CDR2 is FQGNSA. Trimming cost V 3 bases and J 1 base, with 10 bases left between them. This CDR3 is 15 amino acids long. Written as DNA, the CDR3 is TGTGCCAGCAGCTTGGCTTCGGTGTCTGGAAACACCATATATTTT. Amino acid sequence: CASSLASVSGNTIYF.

The genes are TRBV7-9 and TRBJ1-4; D possibly corresponds to TRBD1 (6 bases). Trimming left V 5 bases short and J 4 bases short, with 17 bases between. Per germline, CDR1 SEHNR and CDR2 FQNEAQ (reference sequence). This CDR3 has 16 amino acids. The CDR3 is CASSPGGGGYNEKLFF. CDR3 DNA sequence: TGTGCCAGCAGCCCCGGGGGGGGCGGATATAATGAAAAACTGTTTTTT.

The chain joins TRBV4-1 to TRBJ2-7; maybe TRBD1 (6 bases). The CDR3 runs 15 residues. Germline V CDR1 and CDR2: MGHRA, YSYEKL. The V gene lost 3 bases and the J gene lost 4 bases, with 16 bases spanning the gap. The CDR3 loop is CASSHVRDIPYEQYF. CDR3 nucleotide sequence: TGCGCCAGCAGCCACGTACGGGACATTCCTTACGAGCAGTACTTC.

The J gene is TRBJ1-1, the V gene TRBV25-1; D gene uncertain. The CDR3 runs 13 residues. V shed 11 bases and J shed 1 base, with 14 bases lying between them. Looked up from germline, CDR1 is MGHDK and CDR2 is SYGVNS. CDR3 in amino acids: CACYTDGNTEAFF. CDR3 in DNA: TGTGCCTGCTACACGGACGGGAACACTGAAGCTTTCTTT.

In its sample, this clonotype was seen once. V gene TRBV19 combines with J gene TRBJ2-1; D is perhaps TRBD2 (5 bases). The V gene lost 3 bases and the J gene lost 7 bases, with 10 bases spanning the gap. This CDR3 region has 13 residues. The V gene's germline CDR1 is LNHDA and CDR2 SQIVND (reference sequence). The CDR3 coding sequence is TGTGCCAGTAGTATTCGGGGTAGGAATGAGCAGTTCTTC. It translates to CASSIRGRNEQFF.

The rearrangement joins TRBV5-1 to TRBJ2-2; D is unresolved. V was clipped by 4 bases and J by 7 bases, with 11 bases between them. The CDR3 runs to 13 residues. The V gene's germline CDR1 is SGHRS and CDR2 YFSETQ. The CDR3 sequence is CASSEESRGELFF. DNA for the CDR3: TGCGCCAGCAGCGAGGAAAGCCGCGGGGAGCTGTTTTTT. Complete variable domain (other parts from reference TRBV5-1 and TRBJ2-2): KAGVTQTPRYLIKTRGQQVTLSCSPISGHRSVSWYQQTPGQGLQFLFEYFSETQRNKGNFPGRFSGRQFSNSRSEMNVSTLELGDSALYLCASSEESRGELFFGEGSRLTVL.

This clonotype was seen a handful of times. This chain connects TRBV27 to TRBJ1-1; perhaps TRBD1 as D (6 bases). V was trimmed by 6 bases and J by 4 bases, leaving 15 bases between them. CDR1 is MNHEY and CDR2 is SMNVEV in the germline V gene (reference sequence). The CDR3 runs 14 residues. DNA for the CDR3: TGTGCCAGCAGACAAACCGGGGGCAGCACTGAAGCTTTCTTT. Its protein is CASRQTGGSTEAFF.